This paragraph covers one TCR beta chain sequence. The entry originates in a study of blood T cell repertoires in COVID-19. Only in-frame clones appear in the TCRdb table, and some are missing; sequencing was by immunoSEQ multiplex PCR. This sample has 90,000 to 110,000 clones; roughly 76% occur once, and the top ten carry 7.5% to 10%. Germline V gene sequence: CDR1 PRHDT, CDR2 FYEKMQ (reference sequence). The V gene lost 3 bases and the J gene lost 0 bases, with 10 bases spanning the gap. The CDR3 extends over 15 amino acids. The rearrangement uses TRBV13 and TRBJ2-3; the D gene is possibly TRBD2 (5 bases). The sequence derives from a woman aged 70-85 years with acute or convalescent COVID-19. The sample consisted of peripheral blood. This CDR3 is CASSFERTSTDTQYF. Written as DNA, the CDR3 is TGTGCCAGCAGCTTCGAGCGGACTAGCACAGATACGCAGTATTTT.